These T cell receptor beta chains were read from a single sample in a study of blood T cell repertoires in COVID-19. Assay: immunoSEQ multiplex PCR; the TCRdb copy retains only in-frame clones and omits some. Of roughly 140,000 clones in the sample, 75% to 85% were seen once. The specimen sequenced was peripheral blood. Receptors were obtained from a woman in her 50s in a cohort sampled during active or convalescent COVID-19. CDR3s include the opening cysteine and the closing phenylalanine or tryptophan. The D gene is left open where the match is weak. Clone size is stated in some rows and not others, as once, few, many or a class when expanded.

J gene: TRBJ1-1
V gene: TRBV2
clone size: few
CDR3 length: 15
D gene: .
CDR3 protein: CASSDPRQLNTEAFF
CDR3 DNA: TGTGCCAGCAGTGACCCGCGGCAGTTGAACACTGAAGCTTTCTTT

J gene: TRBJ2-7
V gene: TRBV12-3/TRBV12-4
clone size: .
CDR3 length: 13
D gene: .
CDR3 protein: CASSLRASYEQYF
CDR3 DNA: TGTGCCAGCAGTTTGCGGGCTTCCTACGAGCAGTACTTC

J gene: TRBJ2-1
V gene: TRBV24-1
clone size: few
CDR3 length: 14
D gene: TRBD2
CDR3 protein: CATSDPGTSEEEFF
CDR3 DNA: TGTGCCACCAGTGATCCCGGGACTAGCGAAGAAGAGTTCTTC

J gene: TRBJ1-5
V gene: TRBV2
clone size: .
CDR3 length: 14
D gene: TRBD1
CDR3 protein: CASSPTGGRQPQHF
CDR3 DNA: TGTGCCAGCAGTCCAACAGGGGGCCGTCAGCCCCAGCATTTT

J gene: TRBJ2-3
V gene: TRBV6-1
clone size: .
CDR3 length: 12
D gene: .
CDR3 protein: CASSSSEDTQYF
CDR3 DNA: TGTGCCAGCAGTTCGAGTGAAGATACGCAGTATTTT

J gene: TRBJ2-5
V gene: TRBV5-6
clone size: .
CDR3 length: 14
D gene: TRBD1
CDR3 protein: CASSFRQGQETQYF
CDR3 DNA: TGTGCCAGCAGCTTCAGACAGGGGCAAGAGACCCAGTACTTC

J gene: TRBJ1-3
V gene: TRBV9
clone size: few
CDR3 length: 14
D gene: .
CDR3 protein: CASSVGRLGNTIYF
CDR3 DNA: TGTGCCAGCAGCGTAGGCAGGCTCGGAAACACCATATATTTT

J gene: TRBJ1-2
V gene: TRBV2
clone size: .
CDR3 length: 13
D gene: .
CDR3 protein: CARGGGENYGYTF
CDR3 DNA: TGTGCCAGGGGAGGGGGGGAAAACTATGGCTACACCTTC

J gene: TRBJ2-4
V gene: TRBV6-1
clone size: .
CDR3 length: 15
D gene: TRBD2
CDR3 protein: CASSDGLAGGNIQYF
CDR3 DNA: TGTGCCAGCAGTGATGGACTAGCGGGGGGGAACATTCAGTACTTC

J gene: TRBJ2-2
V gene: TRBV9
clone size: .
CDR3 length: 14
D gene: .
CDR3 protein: CASKDGRNTGELFF
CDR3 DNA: TGTGCCAGCAAGGACGGGAGGAACACCGGGGAGCTGTTTTTT

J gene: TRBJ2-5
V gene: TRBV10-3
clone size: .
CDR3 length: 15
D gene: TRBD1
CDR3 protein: CAISTNTGAGETQYF
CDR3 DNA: TGTGCCATCAGTACAAATACAGGGGCGGGAGAGACCCAGTACTTC

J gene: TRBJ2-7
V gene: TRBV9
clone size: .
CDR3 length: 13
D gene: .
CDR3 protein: CASSVSPAHEQYF
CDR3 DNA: TGTGCCAGCAGCGTAAGCCCCGCGCACGAGCAGTACTTC

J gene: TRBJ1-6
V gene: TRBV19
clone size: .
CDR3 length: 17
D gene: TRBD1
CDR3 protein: CASRHRTGQAYNSPLHF
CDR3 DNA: TGTGCCAGTAGGCATCGGACAGGGCAAGCATATAATTCACCCCTCCACTTT

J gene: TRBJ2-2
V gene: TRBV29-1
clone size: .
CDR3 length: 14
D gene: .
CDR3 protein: CSVDGGRWTGELFF
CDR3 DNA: TGCAGCGTTGACGGGGGGCGGTGGACCGGGGAGCTGTTTTTT

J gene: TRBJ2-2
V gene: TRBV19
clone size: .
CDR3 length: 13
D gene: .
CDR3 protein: CASSPRFTGELFF
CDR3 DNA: TGTGCCAGTAGTCCCCGGTTCACCGGGGAGCTGTTTTTT

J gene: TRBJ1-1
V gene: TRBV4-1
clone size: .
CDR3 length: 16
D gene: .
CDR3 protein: CASSQDGGPGSTEAFF
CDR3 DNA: TGCGCCAGCAGCCAAGACGGGGGTCCGGGAAGCACTGAAGCTTTCTTT

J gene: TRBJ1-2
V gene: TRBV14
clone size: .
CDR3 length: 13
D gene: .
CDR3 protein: CASSQQANYGYTF
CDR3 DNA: TGTGCCAGCAGCCAACAGGCTAACTATGGCTACACCTTC

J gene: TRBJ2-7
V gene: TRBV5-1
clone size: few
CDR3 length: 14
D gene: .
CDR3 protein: CASSFAGVYGEQYF
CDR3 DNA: TGCGCCAGCAGCTTCGCAGGGGTATATGGCGAGCAGTACTTC

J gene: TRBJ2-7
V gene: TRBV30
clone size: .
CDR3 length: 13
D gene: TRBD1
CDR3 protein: CAWVGRGRGEQYF
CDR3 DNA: TGTGCCTGGGTCGGAAGGGGGCGCGGCGAGCAGTACTTC

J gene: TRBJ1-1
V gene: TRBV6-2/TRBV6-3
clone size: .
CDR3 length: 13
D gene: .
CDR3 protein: CASSYRDNPEAFF
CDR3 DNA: TGTGCCAGCAGTTACCGGGACAACCCTGAAGCTTTCTTT

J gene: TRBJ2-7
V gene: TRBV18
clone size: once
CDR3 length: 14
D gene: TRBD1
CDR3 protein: CASSPNRGRDEQYF
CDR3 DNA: TGTGCCAGCTCACCAAACAGGGGCCGGGACGAGCAGTACTTC

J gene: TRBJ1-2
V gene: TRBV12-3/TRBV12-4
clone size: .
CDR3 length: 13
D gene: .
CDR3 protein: CASSFEGSYGYTF
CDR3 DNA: TGTGCCAGCAGTTTCGAGGGATCCTATGGCTACACCTTC

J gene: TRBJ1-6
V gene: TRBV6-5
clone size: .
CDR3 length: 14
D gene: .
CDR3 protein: CASSRQPYNSPLHF
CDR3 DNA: TGTGCCAGCAGTCGACAACCCTATAATTCACCCCTCCACTTT

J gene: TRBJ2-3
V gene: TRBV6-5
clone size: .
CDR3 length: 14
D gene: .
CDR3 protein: CASSYSRFTDTQYF
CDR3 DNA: TGTGCCAGCAGTTACTCCAGATTTACAGATACGCAGTATTTT

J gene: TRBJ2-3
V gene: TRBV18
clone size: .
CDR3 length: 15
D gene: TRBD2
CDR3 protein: CASSPGGFGTDTQYF
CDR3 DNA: TGTGCCAGCTCACCGGGGGGGTTTGGCACAGATACGCAGTATTTT

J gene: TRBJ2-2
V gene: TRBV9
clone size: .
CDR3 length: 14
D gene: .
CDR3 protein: CASTGGPVDRELFF
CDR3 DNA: TGTGCCAGCACCGGGGGGCCGGTCGACAGGGAGCTGTTTTTT

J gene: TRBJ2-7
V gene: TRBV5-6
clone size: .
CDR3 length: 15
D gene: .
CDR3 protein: CASSSVAELSYEQYF
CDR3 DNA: TGTGCCAGCAGCTCCGTTGCAGAACTATCCTACGAGCAGTACTTC

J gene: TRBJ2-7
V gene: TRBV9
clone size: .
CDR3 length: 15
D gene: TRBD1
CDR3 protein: CASSVADRGTYEQYF
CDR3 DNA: TGTGCCAGCAGCGTAGCGGACAGGGGGACCTACGAGCAGTACTTC

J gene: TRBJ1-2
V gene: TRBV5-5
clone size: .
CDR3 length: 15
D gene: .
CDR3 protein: CASSLDFGQGNGYTF
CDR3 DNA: TGTGCCAGCAGCTTGGACTTTGGGCAGGGTAATGGCTACACCTTC

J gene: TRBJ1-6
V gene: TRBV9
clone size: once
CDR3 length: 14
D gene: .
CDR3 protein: CASSGGGGDSPLHF
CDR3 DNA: TGTGCCAGCAGCGGAGGGGGGGGAGATTCACCCCTCCACTTT

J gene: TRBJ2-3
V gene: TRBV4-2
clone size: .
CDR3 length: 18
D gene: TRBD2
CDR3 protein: CASSQRLAGGNGADTQYF
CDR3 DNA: TGTGCCAGCAGCCAACGACTAGCGGGGGGAAACGGGGCAGATACGCAGTATTTT

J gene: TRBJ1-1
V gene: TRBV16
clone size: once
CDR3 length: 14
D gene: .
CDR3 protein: CASSQQGGNTEAFF
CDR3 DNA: TGTGCCAGCAGCCAACAGGGTGGGAACACTGAAGCTTTCTTT

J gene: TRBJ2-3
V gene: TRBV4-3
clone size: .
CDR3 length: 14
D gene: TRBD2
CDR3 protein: CASSQRTSGDTQYF
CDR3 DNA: TGCGCCAGCAGCCAACGGACTAGCGGAGATACGCAGTATTTT

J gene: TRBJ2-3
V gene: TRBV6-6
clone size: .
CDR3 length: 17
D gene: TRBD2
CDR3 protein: CASSRGGGRSSTDTQYF
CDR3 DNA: TGTGCCAGCAGTCGCGGGGGGGGGCGTTCTAGCACAGATACGCAGTATTTT

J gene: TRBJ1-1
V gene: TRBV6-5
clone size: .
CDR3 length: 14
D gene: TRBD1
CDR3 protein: CASSPGQKNTEAFF
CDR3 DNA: TGTGCCAGCAGTCCGGGACAGAAGAACACTGAAGCTTTCTTT

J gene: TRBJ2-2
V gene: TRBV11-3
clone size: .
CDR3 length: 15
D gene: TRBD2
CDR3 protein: CASSHSGGAAGELFF
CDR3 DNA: TGTGCCAGCAGCCACAGCGGGGGGGCGGCCGGGGAGCTGTTTTTT

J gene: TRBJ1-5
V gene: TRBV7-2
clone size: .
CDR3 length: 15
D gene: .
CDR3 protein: CASSSGTMGNQPQHF
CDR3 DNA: TGTGCCAGCAGCTCCGGGACTATGGGCAATCAGCCCCAGCATTTT

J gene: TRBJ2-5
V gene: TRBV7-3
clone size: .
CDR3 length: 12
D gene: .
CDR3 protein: CASSGKEETQYF
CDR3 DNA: TGTGCCAGCAGCGGCAAAGAAGAGACCCAGTACTTC

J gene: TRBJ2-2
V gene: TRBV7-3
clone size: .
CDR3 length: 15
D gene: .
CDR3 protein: CASSSGQPGTGELFF
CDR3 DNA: TGTGCCAGCAGCTCAGGACAACCGGGCACCGGGGAGCTGTTTTTT

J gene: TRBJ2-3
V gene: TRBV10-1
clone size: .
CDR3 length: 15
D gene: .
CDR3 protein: CASSESQFSTDTQYF
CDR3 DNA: TGCGCCAGCAGTGAGTCCCAGTTTAGCACAGATACGCAGTATTTT

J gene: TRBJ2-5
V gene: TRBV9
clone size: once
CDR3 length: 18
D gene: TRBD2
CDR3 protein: CASSVGLAGGPSPETQYF
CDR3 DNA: TGTGCCAGCAGCGTAGGCCTAGCGGGGGGCCCGTCCCCAGAGACCCAGTACTTC

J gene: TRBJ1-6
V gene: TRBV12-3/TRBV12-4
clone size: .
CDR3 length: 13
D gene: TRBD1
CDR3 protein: CASGQGEYSPLHF
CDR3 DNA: TGTGCCAGCGGACAGGGGGAATATTCACCCCTCCACTTT

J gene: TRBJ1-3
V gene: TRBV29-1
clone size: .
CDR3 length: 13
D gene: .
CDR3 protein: CSVETNSGNTIYF
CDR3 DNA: TGCAGCGTTGAAACAAACTCTGGAAACACCATATATTTT

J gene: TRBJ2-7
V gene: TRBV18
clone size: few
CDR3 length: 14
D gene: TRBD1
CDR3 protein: CASQGDRGVNEQYF
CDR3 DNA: TGTGCCAGCCAAGGTGACAGGGGGGTCAACGAGCAGTACTTC

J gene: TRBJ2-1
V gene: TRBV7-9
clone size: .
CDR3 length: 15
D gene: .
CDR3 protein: CASSYYPGAYNEQFF
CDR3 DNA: TGTGCCAGCAGCTATTACCCCGGGGCCTACAATGAGCAGTTCTTC

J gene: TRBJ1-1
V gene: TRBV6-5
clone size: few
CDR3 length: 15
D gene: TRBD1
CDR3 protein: CASKRGTARDNEAFF
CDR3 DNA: TGTGCCAGCAAAAGGGGGACAGCCCGCGACAACGAAGCTTTCTTT

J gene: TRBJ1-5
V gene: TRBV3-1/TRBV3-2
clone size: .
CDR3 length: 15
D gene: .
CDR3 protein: CASSGGLGPNQPQHF
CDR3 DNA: TGTGCCAGCAGTGGAGGGTTAGGACCTAATCAGCCCCAGCATTTT

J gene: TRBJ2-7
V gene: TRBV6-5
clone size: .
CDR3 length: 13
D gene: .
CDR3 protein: CASSYVTGYEQYF
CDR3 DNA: TGTGCCAGCAGTTACGTGACAGGCTACGAGCAGTACTTC

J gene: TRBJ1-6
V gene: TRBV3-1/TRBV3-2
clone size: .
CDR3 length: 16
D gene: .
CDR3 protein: CASSPRPTSSRGPLHF
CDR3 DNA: TGTGCCAGCAGCCCTAGACCTACCAGCAGCCGGGGACCCCTCCACTTT

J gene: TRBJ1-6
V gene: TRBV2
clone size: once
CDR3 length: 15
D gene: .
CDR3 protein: CASTGEAEYNSPLHF
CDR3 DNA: TGTGCCAGCACCGGGGAGGCAGAGTATAATTCACCCCTCCACTTT

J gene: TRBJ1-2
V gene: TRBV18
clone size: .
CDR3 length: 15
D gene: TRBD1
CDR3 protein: CASSLSPGTGDGYTF
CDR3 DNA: TGTGCCAGCTCACTCTCGCCCGGGACAGGGGACGGCTACACCTTC

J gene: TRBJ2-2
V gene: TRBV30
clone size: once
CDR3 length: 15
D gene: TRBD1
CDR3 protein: CAWTLTGINTGELFF
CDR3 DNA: TGTGCCTGGACCTTGACAGGGATTAACACCGGGGAGCTGTTTTTT

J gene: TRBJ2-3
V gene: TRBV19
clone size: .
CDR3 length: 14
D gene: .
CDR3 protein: CASSIGRGTDTQYF
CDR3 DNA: TGTGCCAGTAGTATAGGACGCGGTACAGATACGCAGTATTTT

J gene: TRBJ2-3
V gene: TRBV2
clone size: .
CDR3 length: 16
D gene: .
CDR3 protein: CASSDRSGVDTDTQYF
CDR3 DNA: TGTGCCAGCAGTGATAGGTCAGGGGTTGACACAGATACGCAGTATTTT